This T cell receptor beta chain was identified during a study of blood T cell repertoires in COVID-19. Across the study: Acute and convalescent COVID-19 specimens originated in the United States, Italy and Spain. The cDNA or gDNA used as material had been derived from T cells, B-cell-depleted T cells, or PBMCs.

Per the study methods: Reference gene primer amplification yielded estimated nucleated cell counts. Assay: immunoSEQ multiplex PCR; the TCRdb copy retains only in-frame clones and omits some. The V and J calls and clone size were taken over from that table, and D and trimming were inferred from the DNA. The sample contains approximately 21,000 clones, less than 90% of which appear only once. The V and J ends lost 0 bases and 4 bases, in that order; junction bases with no gene match: 12. CDR1 SGHDT and CDR2 YYEEEE come from the germline V gene. The CDR3 has 18 residues. The sequence was obtained from a human donor with acute or convalescent COVID-19. The donor label of this sample is uncertain. The sample was peripheral blood. V gene TRBV5-6 combines with J gene TRBJ1-2; TRBD1 agrees at 10 bases. The CDR3 loop is CASSLAKMTGGLIYGYTF. For the CDR3, the DNA is TGTGCCAGCAGCTTGGCCAAAATGACAGGGGGCTTGATCTATGGCTACACCTTC.